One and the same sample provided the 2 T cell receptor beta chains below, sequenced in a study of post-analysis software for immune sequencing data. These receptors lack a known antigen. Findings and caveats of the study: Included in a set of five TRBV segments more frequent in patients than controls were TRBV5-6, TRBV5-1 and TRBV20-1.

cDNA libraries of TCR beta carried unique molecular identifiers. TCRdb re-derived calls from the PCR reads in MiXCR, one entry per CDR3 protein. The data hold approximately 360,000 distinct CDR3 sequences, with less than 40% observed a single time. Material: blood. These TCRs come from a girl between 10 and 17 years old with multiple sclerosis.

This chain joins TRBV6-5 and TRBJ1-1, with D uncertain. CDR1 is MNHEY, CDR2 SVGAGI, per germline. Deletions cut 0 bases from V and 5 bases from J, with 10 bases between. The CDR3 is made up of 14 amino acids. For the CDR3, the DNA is TGTGCCAGCAGTTACTCGATGCCGGGGACTGAAGCTTTCTTT. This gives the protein CASSYSMPGTEAFF.

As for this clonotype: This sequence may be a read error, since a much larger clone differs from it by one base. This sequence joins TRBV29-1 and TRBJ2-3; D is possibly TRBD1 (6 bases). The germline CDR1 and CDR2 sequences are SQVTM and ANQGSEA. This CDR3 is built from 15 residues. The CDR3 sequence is CSVVRGHANTDAQYF. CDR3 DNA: TGCAGCGTTGTAAGGGGACACGCGAATACAGATGCGCAGTATTTT.